This TCR beta chain was sequenced during a study of blood T cell repertoires in COVID-19. In germline, CDR1 is SGDLS, CDR2 YYNGEE. This CDR3 comprises 16 residues. Trimming took 4 bases from V and 3 from J; bases not matched to a gene: 12. Sequenced by immunoSEQ multiplex PCR; TCRdb stores in-frame clones only, minus some. The sample has 200,000 to 250,000 clones; 80% to 90% are singletons. In its sample, this clone was seen once. Source material: peripheral blood. V gene TRBV9 combines with J gene TRBJ2-5; 7 nucleotides agree with TRBD2. This sequence originates from a woman aged 45-65 years with acute or convalescent COVID-19. The CDR3 sequence: CASSLSLGTTKETQYF. CDR3 sequence (DNA): TGTGCCAGCAGCCTTTCTCTAGGGACTACGAAAGAGACCCAGTACTTC.